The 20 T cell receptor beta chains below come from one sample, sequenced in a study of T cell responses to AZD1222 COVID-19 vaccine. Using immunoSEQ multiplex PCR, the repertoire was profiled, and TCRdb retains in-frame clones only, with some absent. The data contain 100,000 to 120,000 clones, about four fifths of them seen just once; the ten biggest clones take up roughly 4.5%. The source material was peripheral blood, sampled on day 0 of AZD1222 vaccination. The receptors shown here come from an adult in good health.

The CDR3 DNA reads TGTGCCAGCAGCGTAATCCAGCCCCAGCATTTT. This translates into CASSVIQPQHF. The genes are TRBV9 and TRBJ1-5; no clear D. The CDR3 sequence is 11 residues long. In germline, CDR1 is SGDLS, CDR2 YYNGEE. V was trimmed by 1 base and J by 7 bases, leaving 3 bases between them.

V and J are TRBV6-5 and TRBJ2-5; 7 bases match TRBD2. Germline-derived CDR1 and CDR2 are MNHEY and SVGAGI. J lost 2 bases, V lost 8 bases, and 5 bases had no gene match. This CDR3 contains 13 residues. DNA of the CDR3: TGTGCCAGCGGGGGGGGTCTTCAAGAGACCCAGTACTTC. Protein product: CASGGGLQETQYF.

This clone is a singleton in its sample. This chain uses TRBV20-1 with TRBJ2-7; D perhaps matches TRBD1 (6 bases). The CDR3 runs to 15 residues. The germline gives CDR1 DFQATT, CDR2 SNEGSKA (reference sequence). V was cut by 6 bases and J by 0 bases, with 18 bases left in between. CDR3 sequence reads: CSASLGHSISYEQYF. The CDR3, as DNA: TGCAGTGCAAGTCTGGGACATTCGATCTCCTACGAGCAGTACTTC.

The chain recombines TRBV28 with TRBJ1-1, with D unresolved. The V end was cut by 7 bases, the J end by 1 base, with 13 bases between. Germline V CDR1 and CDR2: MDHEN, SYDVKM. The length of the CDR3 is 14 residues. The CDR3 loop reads CASIMGTANTEAFF. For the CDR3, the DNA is TGTGCCAGCATTATGGGAACGGCGAACACTGAAGCTTTCTTT.

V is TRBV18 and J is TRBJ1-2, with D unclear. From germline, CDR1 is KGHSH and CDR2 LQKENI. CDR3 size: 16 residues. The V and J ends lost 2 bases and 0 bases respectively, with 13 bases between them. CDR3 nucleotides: TGTGCCAGCTCACCAAGTGGTAGCCAAGCTAACTATGGCTACACCTTC. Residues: CASSPSGSQANYGYTF.

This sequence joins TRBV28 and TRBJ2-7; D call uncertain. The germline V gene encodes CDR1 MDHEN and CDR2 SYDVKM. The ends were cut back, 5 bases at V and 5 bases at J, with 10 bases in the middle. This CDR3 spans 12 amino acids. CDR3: CASSPRVDEQYF. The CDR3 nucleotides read TGTGCCAGCAGTCCGCGAGTAGACGAGCAGTACTTC.

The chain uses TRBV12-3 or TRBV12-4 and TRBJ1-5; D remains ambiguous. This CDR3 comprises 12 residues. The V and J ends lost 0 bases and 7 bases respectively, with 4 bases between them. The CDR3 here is CASSLAGQPQHF. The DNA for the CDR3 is TGTGCCAGCAGTTTAGCAGGGCAGCCCCAGCATTTT.

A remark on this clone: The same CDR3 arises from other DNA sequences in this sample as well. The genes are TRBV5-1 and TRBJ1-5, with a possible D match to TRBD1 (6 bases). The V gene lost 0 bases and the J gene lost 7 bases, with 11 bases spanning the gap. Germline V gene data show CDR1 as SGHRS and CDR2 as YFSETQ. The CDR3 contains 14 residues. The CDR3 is CASSLEGGGQPQHF. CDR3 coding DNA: TGCGCCAGCAGCTTGGAAGGGGGGGGGCAGCCCCAGCATTTT.

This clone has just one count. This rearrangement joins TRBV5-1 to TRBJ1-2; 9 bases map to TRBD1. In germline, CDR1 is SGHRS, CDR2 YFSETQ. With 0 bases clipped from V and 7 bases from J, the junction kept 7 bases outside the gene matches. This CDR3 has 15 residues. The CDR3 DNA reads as TGCGCCAGCAGCTTGGGAACAGGGGGCGCGAGTGGCTACACCTTC. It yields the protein CASSLGTGGASGYTF.

The DNA of the CDR3 is TGCGCCAGCAGCTTTGGGGCCGGGGGAAGGACTAATGAAAAACTGTTTTTT. It translates to CASSFGAGGRTNEKLFF. The V gene is TRBV5-1, the J gene TRBJ1-4; tentatively, D is TRBD1 (5 bases). V was clipped by 2 bases and J by 2 bases, with 16 bases between them. The germline gives CDR1 SGHRS, CDR2 YFSETQ. The CDR3 consists of 17 residues.

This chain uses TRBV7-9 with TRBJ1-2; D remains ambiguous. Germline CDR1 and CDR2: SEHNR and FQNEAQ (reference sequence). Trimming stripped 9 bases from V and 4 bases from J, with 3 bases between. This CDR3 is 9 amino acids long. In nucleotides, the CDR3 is TGTGCCAGGCGCTATGGCTACACCTTC. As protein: CARRYGYTF.

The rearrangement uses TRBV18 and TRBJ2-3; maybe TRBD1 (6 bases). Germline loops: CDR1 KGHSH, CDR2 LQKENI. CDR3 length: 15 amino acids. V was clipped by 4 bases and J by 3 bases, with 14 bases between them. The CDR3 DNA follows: TGTGCCAGCTCACGGACAGCTTCGGAGACAGATACGCAGTATTTT. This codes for CASSRTASETDTQYF. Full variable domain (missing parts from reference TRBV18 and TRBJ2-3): NAGVMQNPRHLVRRRGQEARLRCSPMKGHSHVYWYRQLPEEGLKFMVYLQKENIIDESGMPKERFSAEFPKEGPSILRIQQVVRGDSAAYFCASSRTASETDTQYFGPGTRLTVL.

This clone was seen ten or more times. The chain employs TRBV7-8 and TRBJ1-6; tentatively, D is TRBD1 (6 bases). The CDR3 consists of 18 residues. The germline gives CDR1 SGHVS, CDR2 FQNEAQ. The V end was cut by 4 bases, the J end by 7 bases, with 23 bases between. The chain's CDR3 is CASSSKRWSRDTNSPLHF. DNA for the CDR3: TGTGCCAGCAGCTCAAAAAGGTGGTCCCGGGACACAAATTCACCCCTCCACTTT.

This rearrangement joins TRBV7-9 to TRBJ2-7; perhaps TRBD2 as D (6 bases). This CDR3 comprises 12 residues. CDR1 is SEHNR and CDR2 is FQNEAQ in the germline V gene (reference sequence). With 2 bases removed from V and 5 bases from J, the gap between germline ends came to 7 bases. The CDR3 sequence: CASSLTGDEQYF. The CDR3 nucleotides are TGTGCCAGCAGCTTAACGGGAGACGAGCAGTACTTC.

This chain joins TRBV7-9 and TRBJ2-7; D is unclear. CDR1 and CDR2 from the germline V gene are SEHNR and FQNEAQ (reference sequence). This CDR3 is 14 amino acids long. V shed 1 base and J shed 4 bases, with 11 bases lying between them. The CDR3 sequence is CASSLDWQPYEQYF. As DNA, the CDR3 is TGTGCCAGCAGCTTAGACTGGCAGCCATACGAGCAGTACTTC.

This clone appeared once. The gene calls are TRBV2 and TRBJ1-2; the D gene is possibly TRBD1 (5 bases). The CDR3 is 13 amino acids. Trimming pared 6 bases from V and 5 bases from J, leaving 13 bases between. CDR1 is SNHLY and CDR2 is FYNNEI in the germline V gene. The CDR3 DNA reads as TGTGCCAGCAGCCCATTGACAGCTTATGGCTACACCTTC. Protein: CASSPLTAYGYTF.

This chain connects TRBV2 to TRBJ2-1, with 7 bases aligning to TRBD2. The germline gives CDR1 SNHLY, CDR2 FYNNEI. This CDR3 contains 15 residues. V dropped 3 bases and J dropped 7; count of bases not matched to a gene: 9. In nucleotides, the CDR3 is TGTGCCAGCAGTGATTTGCGGCGGGAGCGTAATGAGCAGTTCTTC. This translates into CASSDLRRERNEQFF.

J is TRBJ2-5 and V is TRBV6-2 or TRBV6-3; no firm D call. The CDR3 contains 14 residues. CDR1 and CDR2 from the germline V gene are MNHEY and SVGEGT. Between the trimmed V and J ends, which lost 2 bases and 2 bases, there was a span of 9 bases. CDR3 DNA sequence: TGTGCCAGCAGTTACGTTTCCATGCAAGAGACCCAGTACTTC. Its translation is CASSYVSMQETQYF.

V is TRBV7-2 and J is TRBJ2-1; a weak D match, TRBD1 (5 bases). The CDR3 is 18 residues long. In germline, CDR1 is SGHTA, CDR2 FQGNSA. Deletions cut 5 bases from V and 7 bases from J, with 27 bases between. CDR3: CASSPGVRGVVSGNEQFF. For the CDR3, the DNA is TGTGCCAGCAGCCCGGGCGTTCGTGGAGTTGTATCAGGGAATGAGCAGTTCTTC.

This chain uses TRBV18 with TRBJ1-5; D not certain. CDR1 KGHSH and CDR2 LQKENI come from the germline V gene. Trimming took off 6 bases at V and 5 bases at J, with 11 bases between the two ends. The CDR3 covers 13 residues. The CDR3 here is CASSRTVDQPQHF. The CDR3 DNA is TGTGCCAGCTCGCGGACGGTGGATCAGCCCCAGCATTTT.